Below, one T cell receptor (beta chain) is given with its context. In its sample, this clonotype comes out as medium-sized (0.01 to 0.1%). There is no known antigen for this receptor. Per-nucleotide qualities are absent, and no much larger clonotype sits a single base away. V is cut by 5 bases and J by 8 bases, and the space between the germline ends is 15 bases. Taken from the germline V gene (reference sequence), the CDR1 and CDR2 loops are LNHDA and SQIVND. Including cysteine and phenylalanine, the CDR3 has 13 amino acids. The CDR3 DNA has 39 bases and is translated from base 1. The data stem from a study of liver allograft versus peripheral blood T cells (dated by TCRdb to 2020 to 2022). Broadly, across the study: In liver transplant recipients, the study looked at T cell receptor repertoires in the peripheral blood and set them against the repertoires found within the transplanted livers.

Paper-wide results and their limitations: The T cell receptor repertoires within liver allografts were reported to be different from the T cell receptor repertoires detected in peripheral blood.

The sequencer was an Illumina MiSeq. Using fastp at Q25 and MiXCR, TCRdb reprocessed the public reads and kept productive beta chains. Entries are consolidated by CDR3 protein sequence, retaining the most common genes and DNA. The sample table holds some 12,000 distinct CDR3 sequences, of which 20% to 25% were seen once. 1.6% of the sample rests with the top ten. This receptor was taken from a human patient who had a liver transplant. After a transplant, some T cells may have been passed on by the graft donor. The chain couples TRBV19 to TRBJ1-2; tentative D gene TRBD1, with 5 bases matching. The DNA sequence follows: TGTGCCAGTAGTCCCCAGGGAATTAGGGGCTACACCTTC. This codes for CASSPQGIRGYTF.